A selection of T cell receptor beta chains follows, all from one sample in a study of cytomegalovirus exposure and HLA in healthy donors. The data were produced by immunoSEQ multiplex PCR, yet TCRdb's version contains in-frame clones alone and is incomplete. The sample consists of around 170,000 clones, around 80% of them appearing once. Sequencing was carried out using PBMCs. Source of these receptors: a male donor in good health and CMV-seronegative. Each CDR3 is given with its conserved first and last residue. The D gene is left open where the match is weak. Some rows mark clone size as missing; the rest say once, few, many or name a class of expanded clone.

-,TRBJ1-5,TRBV2,-,TGTGCCAGCAGGGGGGACACGAGCAATCAGCCCCAGCATTTT,CASRGDTSNQPQHF
-,TRBJ2-2,TRBV6-5,few,-,CASSSSGGELFF
TRBD1,TRBJ1-1,TRBV29-1,-,TGCAGCGTCCAAGCCGGGACAGTCAACACTGAAGCTTTCTTT,CSVQAGTVNTEAFF
TRBD1,TRBJ2-5,TRBV18,-,TGTGCCAGCTCCCAAGGACAGGGCAAGGAGGCCCAGTACTTC,CASSQGQGKEAQYF
TRBD1,TRBJ2-7,TRBV7-2,few,TGTGCCAGCAGCATGACAGGGGGCTATGAGCAGTACTTC,CASSMTGGYEQYF
TRBD2,TRBJ2-2,TRBV28,-,TGTGCCAGCAGGCCCGCGGGGGGGTACACGGGTACCGGGGAGCTGTTTTTT,CASRPAGGYTGTGELFF
-,TRBJ2-7,TRBV7-2,-,TGTGCCAGCAGCCCGACCTGGGGGGCCTACGAGCAGTACTTC,CASSPTWGAYEQYF
-,TRBJ1-6,TRBV18,-,TGTGCCAGCTCAACCCTTGGAGACGGGAATTCACCCCTCCACTTT,CASSTLGDGNSPLHF
-,TRBJ2-5,TRBV5-1,-,TGCGCCAGCAGCTTGGAACAGGGAAGACAAGAGACCCAGTACTTC,CASSLEQGRQETQYF
TRBD2,TRBJ2-1,TRBV19,-,TGTGCCAGTAGTACTAGCGGGAGGCACGATGAGCAGTTCTTC,CASSTSGRHDEQFF
TRBD1,TRBJ1-2,TRBV27,-,TGTGCCAGCAGTTTATTCGGGACAGGTGGCTATGGCTACACCTTC,CASSLFGTGGYGYTF
-,TRBJ2-1,TRBV18,-,TGTGCCAGCTCACCCAGGTCTAGCGCGATCTCCTACAATGAGCAGTTCTTC,CASSPRSSAISYNEQFF
TRBD1,TRBJ1-1,TRBV6-6,-,TGTGCCAGCAGTTCCCGGACAGGGGGAACTGAAGCTTTCTTT,CASSSRTGGTEAFF
-,TRBJ2-2,TRBV10-3,-,TGTGCCACCGGGGCGGGGACGAACACCGGGGAGCTGTTTTTT,CATGAGTNTGELFF
TRBD1,TRBJ1-2,TRBV7-9,-,TGTGCCAGCAGCTTAGCGCTGGACAGGTCTAACTATGGCTACACCTTC,CASSLALDRSNYGYTF
-,TRBJ2-3,TRBV14,-,TGTGCCAGCAGCCCCTTAGCGGTCACAGATACGCAGTATTTT,CASSPLAVTDTQYF
TRBD2,TRBJ2-7,TRBV5-4,few,TGTGCCACAGGGACTAGCGAAACCTACGAGCAGTACTTC,CATGTSETYEQYF
TRBD1,TRBJ2-7,TRBV5-6,-,TGTGCCAGCAGCGACGGGACAGGGGATTTACGCGAGCAGTACTTC,CASSDGTGDLREQYF
-,TRBJ2-6,TRBV28,-,TGTGCCAGCAGTTTCCAAACGGGACATCTCACCTCTGGGGCCAACGTCCTGACTTTC,CASSFQTGHLTSGANVLTF
TRBD1,TRBJ2-1,TRBV19,-,TGTGCCAGTAGTCCAGGGCTGACAGGGATCAATGAGCAGTTCTTC,CASSPGLTGINEQFF
TRBD1,TRBJ2-5,TRBV6-6,-,TGTGCCAGCACAGACAGGGGGCGGGAGACCCAGTACTTC,CASTDRGRETQYF
-,TRBJ1-6,TRBV25-1,-,TGTGCCAGCAGTGCCGGGACATATAATTCACCCCTCCACTTT,CASSAGTYNSPLHF
-,TRBJ1-4,TRBV19,-,TGTGCCAGTAGTATAGTGCAGGGTGCAACTAATGAAAAACTGTTTTTT,CASSIVQGATNEKLFF
TRBD1,TRBJ1-6,TRBV18,-,TGTGCCGGCAAAGGACAGGGAGATTCACCCCTCCACTTT,CAGKGQGDSPLHF
TRBD2,TRBJ2-3,TRBV4-3,-,TGCGCCAGCAGTTACGGTCTGGAAGCGGGACGCACAGATACGCAGTATTTT,CASSYGLEAGRTDTQYF
TRBD1,TRBJ1-1,TRBV19,-,TGTGCCAGTAGTATGGGAGTTTTTACACAAGGGACAGGCTTGAACACTGAAGCTTTCTTT,CASSMGVFTQGTGLNTEAFF
TRBD1,TRBJ2-7,TRBV5-1,-,TGCGCCAGCAGCCCGGGACAGGGGGTAGTCGAGCAGTACTTC,CASSPGQGVVEQYF
TRBD1,TRBJ1-5,TRBV7-9,-,TGTTCCAGCAGCGGGACAGGGGCTTTCAACAATCAGCCCCAGCATTTT,CSSSGTGAFNNQPQHF
-,TRBJ2-5,TRBV5-1,-,TGCGCCAGCAGCCCCCGACCCTCAGGGGAGACCCAGTACTTC,CASSPRPSGETQYF
-,TRBJ2-3,TRBV9,-,TGTGCCAGCAGCTCACACGGGAGTAGCACAGATACGCAGTATTTT,CASSSHGSSTDTQYF
TRBD1,TRBJ1-5,TRBV6-1,-,TGTGCCAGCAGTGAGGGACAGACAAGCAATCAGCCCCAGCATTTT,CASSEGQTSNQPQHF
-,TRBJ2-2,TRBV7-9,-,TGTGCCAGCAGCCGAACAGGGTCACCGAACACCGGGGAGCTGTTTTTT,CASSRTGSPNTGELFF
-,TRBJ2-2,TRBV19,few,TGTGCCAGTAGTCGGTCCCTGGCGAACACCGGGGAGCTGTTTTTT,CASSRSLANTGELFF
TRBD1,TRBJ1-1,TRBV19,few,TGTGCCAGTACACCGCCAGGGGGCGGCCGTACTGAAGCTTTCTTT,CASTPPGGGRTEAFF
-,TRBJ1-1,TRBV6-5,-,TGTGCCAGCAGGATAGGGGGCACTGAAGCTTTCTTT,CASRIGGTEAFF